The present T cell receptor beta chain was sequenced within a study of blood T cell repertoires in COVID-19. Study at large: COVID-19 samples collected from the United States, Italy and Spain covered acute and convalescent phases. In each case, the material was cDNA or gDNA derived from T cells, B-cell-depleted T cells, or PBMCs.

The count of this clone is one. V lost 3 bases, J lost 3 bases, and 4 bases stayed unmatched. CDR1 is LNHDA and CDR2 is SQIVND in the germline V gene (reference sequence). The CDR3 runs 14 residues. In the original analysis: Using reference gene primer amplification, nucleated cell counts were estimated. Data came from immunoSEQ multiplex PCR; TCRdb stores just in-frame clones and leaves some out. V, J and clone size derive from that table, while D and trimming were established from the DNA sequence. The data hold more than 65,000 clones, with under 95% observed a single time. This TCR came from a human donor in a cohort sampled during active COVID-19. Input material: peripheral blood. This rearrangement joins TRBV19 to TRBJ2-7; the match to TRBD1 covers 8 bases. CDR3 residues: CASSMGTGRYEQYF. In nucleotides, the CDR3 is TGTGCCAGTAGTATGGGGACAGGCCGCTACGAGCAGTACTTC.